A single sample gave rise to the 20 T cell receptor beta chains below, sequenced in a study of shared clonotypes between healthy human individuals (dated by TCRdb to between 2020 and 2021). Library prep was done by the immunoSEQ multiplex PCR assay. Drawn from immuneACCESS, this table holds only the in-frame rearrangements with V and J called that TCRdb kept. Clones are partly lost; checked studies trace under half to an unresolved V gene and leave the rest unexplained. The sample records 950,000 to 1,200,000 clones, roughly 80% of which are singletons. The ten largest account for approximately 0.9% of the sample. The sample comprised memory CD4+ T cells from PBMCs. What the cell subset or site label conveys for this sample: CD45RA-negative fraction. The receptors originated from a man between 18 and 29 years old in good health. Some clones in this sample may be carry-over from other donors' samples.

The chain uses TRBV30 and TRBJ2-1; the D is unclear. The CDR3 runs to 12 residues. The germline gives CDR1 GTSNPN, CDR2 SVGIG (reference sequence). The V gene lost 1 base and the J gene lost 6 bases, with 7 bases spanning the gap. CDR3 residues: CAWSAYTNEQFF. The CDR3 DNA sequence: TGTGCCTGGAGTGCTTATACCAATGAGCAGTTCTTC.

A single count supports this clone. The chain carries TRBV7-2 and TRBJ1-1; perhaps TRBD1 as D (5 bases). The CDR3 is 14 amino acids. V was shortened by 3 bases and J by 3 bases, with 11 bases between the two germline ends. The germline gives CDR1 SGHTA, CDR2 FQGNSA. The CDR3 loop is CASSLTAVHTEAFF. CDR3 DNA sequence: TGTGCCAGCAGCTTGACAGCCGTTCACACTGAAGCTTTCTTT.

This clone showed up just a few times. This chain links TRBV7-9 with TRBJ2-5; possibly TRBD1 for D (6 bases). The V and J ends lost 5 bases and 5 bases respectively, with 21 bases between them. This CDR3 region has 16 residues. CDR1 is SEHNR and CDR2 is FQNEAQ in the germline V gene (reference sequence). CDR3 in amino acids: CASSPGAGALSETQYF. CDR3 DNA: TGTGCCAGCAGCCCAGGGGCCGGAGCTCTGTCGGAGACCCAGTACTTC. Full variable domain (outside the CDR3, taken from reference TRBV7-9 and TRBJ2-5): DTGVSQNPRHKITKRGQNVTFRCDPISEHNRLYWYRQTLGQGPEFLTYFQNEAQLEKSRLLSDRFSAERPKGSFSTLEIQRTEQGDSAMYLCASSPGAGALSETQYFGPGTRLLVL.

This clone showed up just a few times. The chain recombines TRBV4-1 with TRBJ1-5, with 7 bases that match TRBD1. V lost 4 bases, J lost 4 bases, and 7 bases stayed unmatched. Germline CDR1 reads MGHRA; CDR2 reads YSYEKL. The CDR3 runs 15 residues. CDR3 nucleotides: TGCGCCAGCAGCCGGGAGGACAGGCCTAATCAGCCCCAGCATTTT. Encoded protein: CASSREDRPNQPQHF.

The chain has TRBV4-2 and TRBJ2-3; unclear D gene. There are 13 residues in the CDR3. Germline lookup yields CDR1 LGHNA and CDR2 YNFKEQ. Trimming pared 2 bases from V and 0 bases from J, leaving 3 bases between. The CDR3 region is CASSQFSTDTQYF. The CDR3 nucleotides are TGTGCCAGCAGCCAATTTAGCACAGATACGCAGTATTTT.

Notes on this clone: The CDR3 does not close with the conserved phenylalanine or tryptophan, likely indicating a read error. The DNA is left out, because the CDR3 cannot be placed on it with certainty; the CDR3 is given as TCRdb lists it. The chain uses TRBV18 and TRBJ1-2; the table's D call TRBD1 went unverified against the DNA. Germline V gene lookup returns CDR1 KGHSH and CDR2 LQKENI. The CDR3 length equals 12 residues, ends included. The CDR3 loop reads CASFTGTGLPIL.

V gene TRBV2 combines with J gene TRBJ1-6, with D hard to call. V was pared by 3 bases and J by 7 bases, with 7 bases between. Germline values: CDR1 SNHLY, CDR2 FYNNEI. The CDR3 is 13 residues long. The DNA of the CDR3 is TGTGCCAGCAGTGAGATAGGCAATTCACCCCTCCACTTT. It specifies CASSEIGNSPLHF.

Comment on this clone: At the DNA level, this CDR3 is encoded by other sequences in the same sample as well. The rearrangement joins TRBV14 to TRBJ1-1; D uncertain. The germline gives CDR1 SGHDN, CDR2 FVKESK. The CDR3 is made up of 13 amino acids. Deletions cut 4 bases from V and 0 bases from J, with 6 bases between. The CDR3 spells CASSLGMNTEAFF. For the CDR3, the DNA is TGTGCCAGCAGCCTCGGAATGAACACTGAAGCTTTCTTT. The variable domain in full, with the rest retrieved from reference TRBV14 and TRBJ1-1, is EAGVTQFPSHSVIEKGQTVTLRCDPISGHDNLYWYRRVMGKEIKFLLHFVKESKQDESGMPNNRFLAERTGGTYSTLKVQPAELEDSGVYFCASSLGMNTEAFFGQGTRLTVV.

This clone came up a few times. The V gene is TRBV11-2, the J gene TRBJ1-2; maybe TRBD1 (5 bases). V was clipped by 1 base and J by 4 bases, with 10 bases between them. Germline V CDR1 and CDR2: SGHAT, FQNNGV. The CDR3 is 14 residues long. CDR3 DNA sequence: TGTGCCAGCAGCTTAGGGCAGGGTATCTATGGCTACACCTTC. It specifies CASSLGQGIYGYTF.

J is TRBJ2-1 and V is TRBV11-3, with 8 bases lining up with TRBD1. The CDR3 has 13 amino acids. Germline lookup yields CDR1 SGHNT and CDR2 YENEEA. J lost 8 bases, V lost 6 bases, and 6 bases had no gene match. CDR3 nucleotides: TGTGCCAGCAGTCTCAGGGGGCTTGATGAGCAGTTCTTC. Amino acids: CASSLRGLDEQFF. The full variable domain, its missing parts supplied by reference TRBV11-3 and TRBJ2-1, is EAGVVQSPRYKIIEKKQPVAFWCNPISGHNTLYWYLQNLGQGPELLIRYENEEAVDDSQLPKDRFSAERLKGVDSTLKIQPAELGDSAVYLCASSLRGLDEQFFGPGTRLTVL.

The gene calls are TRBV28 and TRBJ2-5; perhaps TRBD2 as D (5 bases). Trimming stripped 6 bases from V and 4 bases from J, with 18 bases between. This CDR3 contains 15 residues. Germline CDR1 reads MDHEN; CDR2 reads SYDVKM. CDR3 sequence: CASSPRSPGLETQYF. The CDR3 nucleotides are TGTGCCAGCAGCCCTAGGTCCCCGGGGTTAGAGACCCAGTACTTC.

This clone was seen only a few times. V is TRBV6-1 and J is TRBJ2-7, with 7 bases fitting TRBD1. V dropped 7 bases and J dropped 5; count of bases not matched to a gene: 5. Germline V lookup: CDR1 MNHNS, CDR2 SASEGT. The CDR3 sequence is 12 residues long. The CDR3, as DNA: TGTGCCAGCACCGACAGGGTCCACGAGCAGTACTTC. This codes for CASTDRVHEQYF.

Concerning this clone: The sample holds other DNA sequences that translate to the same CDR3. CDR3 in amino acids: CASSPGQTNEKLFF. CDR3 nucleotides: TGTGCCAGCTCACCAGGACAAACTAATGAAAAACTGTTTTTT. The chain is built from TRBV18 and TRBJ1-4, with TRBD1 as a possible D gene (5 bases). V lost 2 bases and J 1 base, leaving 5 bases between the germline ends. From germline, CDR1 is KGHSH and CDR2 LQKENI. The CDR3 sequence is 14 residues long.

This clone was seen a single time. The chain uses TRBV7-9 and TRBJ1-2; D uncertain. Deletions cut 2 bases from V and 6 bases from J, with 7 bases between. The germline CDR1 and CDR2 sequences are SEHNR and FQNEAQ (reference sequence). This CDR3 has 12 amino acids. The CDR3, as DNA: TGTGCCAGCAGCTTAAAGGTTGATGGCTACACCTTC. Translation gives CASSLKVDGYTF.

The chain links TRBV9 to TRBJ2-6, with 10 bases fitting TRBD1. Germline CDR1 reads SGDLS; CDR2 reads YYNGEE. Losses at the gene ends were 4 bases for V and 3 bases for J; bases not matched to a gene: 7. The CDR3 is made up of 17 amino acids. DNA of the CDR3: TGTGCCAGCAGCCCCGACAGGGGGCGATATGGGGCCAACGTCCTGACTTTC. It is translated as CASSPDRGRYGANVLTF. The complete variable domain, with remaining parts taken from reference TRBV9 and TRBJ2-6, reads DSGVTQTPKHLITATGQRVTLRCSPRSGDLSVYWYQQSLDQGLQFLIQYYNGEERAKGNILERFSAQQFPDLHSELNLSSLELGDSALYFCASSPDRGRYGANVLTFGAGSRLTVL.

The CDR3 coding sequence is TGCGCCAGCAGTGAGAGCGTCGGGACCCGGACAGATACGCAGTATTTT. Protein sequence: CASSESVGTRTDTQYF. V usage is TRBV10-2 and J usage is TRBJ2-3, with D perhaps TRBD1 or TRBD2 (5 bases each). This CDR3 has 16 residues. Trimming stripped 2 bases from V and 3 bases from J, with 15 bases between. The germline V gene has CDR1 WSHSY and CDR2 SAAADI.

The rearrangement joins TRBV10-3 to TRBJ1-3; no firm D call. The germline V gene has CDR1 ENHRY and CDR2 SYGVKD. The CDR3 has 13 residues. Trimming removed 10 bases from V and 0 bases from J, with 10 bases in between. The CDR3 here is CASGVTSGNTIYF. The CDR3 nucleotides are TGTGCCAGCGGAGTAACCTCTGGAAACACCATATATTTT.

DNA for the CDR3: TGTGCCACCAGCAGAGATTGGGACCGAGGAAACACAGATACGCAGTATTTT. Translation gives CATSRDWDRGNTDTQYF. The chain uses TRBV15 and TRBJ2-3, with D perhaps being TRBD1 or TRBD2 (5 bases each). V shed 0 bases and J shed 2 bases, with 15 bases lying between them. The CDR3 is made up of 17 amino acids. Looked up from germline, CDR1 is LNHNV and CDR2 is YYDKDF (reference sequence).

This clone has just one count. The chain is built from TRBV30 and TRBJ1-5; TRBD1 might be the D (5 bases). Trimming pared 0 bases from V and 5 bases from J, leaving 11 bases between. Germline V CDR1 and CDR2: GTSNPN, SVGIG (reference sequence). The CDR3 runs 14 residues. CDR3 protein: CAWSVGDGDQPQHF. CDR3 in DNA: TGTGCCTGGAGTGTGGGGGATGGCGATCAGCCCCAGCATTTT.

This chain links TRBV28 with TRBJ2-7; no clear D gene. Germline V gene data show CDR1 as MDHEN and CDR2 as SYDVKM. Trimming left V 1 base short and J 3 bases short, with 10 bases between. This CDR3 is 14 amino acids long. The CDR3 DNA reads TGTGCCAGCAGTTTATTAAGGGTTAGCTACGAGCAGTACTTC. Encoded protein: CASSLLRVSYEQYF.